Shown below are 5 T cell receptor beta chains from a single sample sequenced in a study of PD-1 blockade in classical Hodgkin lymphoma (TCRdb year 2020). The library was made by the immunoSEQ multiplex PCR assay. TCRdb obtained this table from immuneACCESS and retained in-frame rearrangements with V and J assigned. These tables miss some clones; where compared with another copy, unresolved V genes account for less than half of the shortfall, and the remainder is unexplained. The sample data list about 47,000 clones, and roughly 88% of these were observed just once. Roughly 5.3% of the sample comes from the top ten. Reading the label with the study, this specimen's time point is: newly diagnosed, previously untreated cHL patient sample. The specimen sequenced was peripheral blood mononuclear cells (PBMCs). Source of these receptors: a human donor with classical Hodgkin lymphoma.

The CDR3 region is CASSPLGLAGVEQFF. The CDR3 coding sequence is TGTGCCAGCAGCCCGCTTGGACTAGCGGGAGTAGAGCAGTTCTTC. This chain connects TRBV11-3 to TRBJ2-1; TRBD2 matches 13 bases. V gave up 5 bases and J gave up 10 bases; unmatched junction bases: 8. The V gene's germline CDR1 is SGHNT and CDR2 YENEEA. The CDR3 spans 15 residues.

Concerning this clone itself: Germline is not matched at one junction end, which may reflect a read error. This rearrangement joins TRBV7-9 to TRBJ2-1; TRBD2 might be the D (5 bases). The CDR3 is 12 amino acids. From germline, CDR1 is SEHNR and CDR2 FQNEAQ (reference sequence). CDR3 coding DNA: TGTGCCAGCAGCCTAGCAGCGAGTGAGCAGTTCTTC. Translated, it gives CASSLAASEQFF.

The chain combines TRBV5-6 with TRBJ1-1; 9 positions agree with TRBD1. The ends lost 6 bases at V and 4 bases at J; junction bases unmatched: 7. Germline assignment: CDR1 SGHDT and CDR2 YYEEEE. The CDR3 is 14 amino acids. CDR3: CASTARQGVTEAFF. The CDR3 region has the DNA TGTGCCAGCACCGCACGACAGGGGGTCACTGAAGCTTTCTTT.

The chain has TRBV6-5 and TRBJ1-4; D may be TRBD1 (5 bases). The CDR3 sequence is 15 residues long. Germline lookup yields CDR1 MNHEY and CDR2 SVGAGI. V lost 4 bases and J lost 0, with 9 bases in between. The CDR3 DNA reads TGTGCCAGCAGTTCCGGGACTGCAACTAATGAAAAACTGTTTTTT. It codes for CASSSGTATNEKLFF.

This clone was seen a handful of times. The chain links TRBV5-1 to TRBJ2-7; 7 bases fit TRBD1. After removal of 5 bases from V and 0 bases from J, the junction contained 5 bases not matched to a gene. The CDR3 consists of 14 residues. Germline V CDR1 and CDR2: SGHRS, YFSETQ. The CDR3 DNA follows: TGCGCCAGCAGTTTGACAGGGTCCTCCTACGAGCAGTACTTC. This codes for CASSLTGSSYEQYF.